The 25 T cell receptor beta chains reported below all come from one sample, sequenced in a study of blood T cell repertoires in COVID-19. Clones were read by immunoSEQ multiplex PCR, and TCRdb kept only the in-frame ones, dropping some. The table shows about 70,000 clones, with more than 70% occurring only once. Sequencing was carried out using peripheral blood. These receptors all come from a man older than 75 with acute or convalescent COVID-19.

The CDR3 sequence is CASSLMGTATNTEAFF. The CDR3 DNA is TGTGCCAGCAGCTTAATGGGTACAGCTACGAACACTGAAGCTTTCTTT. The chain combines TRBV7-2 with TRBJ1-1; D call uncertain. The CDR3 extends over 16 amino acids. V was pared by 2 bases and J by 1 base, with 14 bases between. The V gene's germline CDR1 is SGHTA and CDR2 FQGNSA. Based on the CDR3 plus reference TRBV7-2 and TRBJ1-1, the full variable domain is GAGVSQSPSNKVTEKGKDVELRCDPISGHTALYWYRQSLGQGLEFLIYFQGNSAPDKSGLPSDRFSAERTGGSVSTLTIQRTQQEDSAVYLCASSLMGTATNTEAFFGQGTRLTVV.

The sample holds one count of this clone. V is TRBV2 and J is TRBJ2-7; the match to TRBD2 covers 11 bases. Germline V gene data show CDR1 as SNHLY and CDR2 as FYNNEI. This CDR3 is built from 15 residues. Trimming at V came to 7 bases and at J to 5 bases, leaving 10 bases not matched to a gene. CDR3: CASTGLAGISNEQYF. The CDR3 DNA reads as TGTGCCAGCACCGGACTAGCGGGTATCTCTAACGAGCAGTACTTC.

This clone showed up just once. The V and J genes are TRBV4-2 and TRBJ1-1; D call uncertain. The germline gives CDR1 LGHNA, CDR2 YNFKEQ. Trimming took off 1 base at V and 0 bases at J, with 15 bases between the two ends. The CDR3 has 17 residues. CDR3 in amino acids: CASSQGPEGPMNTEAFF. The CDR3 DNA follows: TGTGCCAGCAGCCAAGGTCCAGAGGGTCCCATGAACACTGAAGCTTTCTTT.

The chain recombines TRBV6-5 with TRBJ1-1, with D tentatively TRBD1 (5 bases). Trimming took off 6 bases at V and 5 bases at J, with 19 bases between the two ends. The CDR3 has 15 amino acids. Germline CDR1 and CDR2: MNHEY and SVGAGI. The CDR3 DNA reads as TGTGCCAGCAGCACCTTGGGAGGGGCTGGGACTGAAGCTTTCTTT. This translates into CASSTLGGAGTEAFF.

The genes are TRBV7-2 and TRBJ2-5, with TRBD2 identical over 7 bases. This CDR3 has 16 residues. Germline CDR1 SGHTA, CDR2 FQGNSA. The junction had 9 bases not matched to a gene; V was cut back by 0 bases and J by 5 bases. CDR3 nucleotides: TGTGCCAGCAGCTTAGCTGGGGGGAGGGCCCCGGAGACCCAGTACTTC. It translates to CASSLAGGRAPETQYF.

The chain links TRBV6-5 to TRBJ2-7; no reliable D call. Germline V gives CDR1 MNHEY, CDR2 SVGAGI. The CDR3 is 12 amino acids. V was shortened by 7 bases and J by 0 bases, with 7 bases between the two germline ends. The CDR3 DNA reads as TGTGCCAGCATGTTTAGCTCCTACGAGCAGTACTTC. This gives the protein CASMFSSYEQYF.

The gene calls are TRBV7-2 and TRBJ1-4; maybe TRBD1 (5 bases). Germline V gene data show CDR1 as SGHTA and CDR2 as FQGNSA. With 1 base removed from V and 0 bases from J, the gap between germline ends came to 9 bases. This CDR3 has 16 residues. The CDR3 bases are TGTGCCAGCAGCTTAGGACAGACTGCAACTAATGAAAAACTGTTTTTT. Translation gives CASSLGQTATNEKLFF.

The chain couples TRBV27 to TRBJ2-3; D call uncertain. The germline V gene encodes CDR1 MNHEY and CDR2 SMNVEV (reference sequence). The CDR3 extends over 14 amino acids. With 2 bases removed from V and 2 bases from J, the gap between germline ends came to 8 bases. The CDR3 bases are TGTGCCAGCAGTTTAGGGCCCTCCACAGATACGCAGTATTTT. This sequence encodes CASSLGPSTDTQYF.

The gene calls are TRBV6-5 and TRBJ2-5; the match to TRBD2 covers 10 bases. Germline CDR1 and CDR2: MNHEY and SVGAGI. The CDR3 runs to 14 residues. J was trimmed by 5 bases and V by 6 bases; bases with no gene match: 6. The CDR3 spells CASRERGGLETQYF. The DNA of the CDR3 is TGTGCCAGCAGAGAGCGGGGGGGCCTGGAGACCCAGTACTTC.

The V and J genes are TRBV4-2 and TRBJ2-2; TRBD2 aligns across 8 bases. The V segment lost 1 base and the J segment 7 bases; nucleotides outside the gene matches: 14. CDR3 length: 18 residues. Per germline, CDR1 LGHNA and CDR2 YNFKEQ. CDR3 DNA: TGTGCCAGCAGCCAAGTCGGGAATAGCGGGGTCCTGGGCGGGGAGCTGTTTTTT. Amino acid sequence: CASSQVGNSGVLGGELFF.

This rearrangement joins TRBV4-3 to TRBJ2-7; tentative D call: TRBD1 (6 bases). The CDR3 contains 13 residues. The germline V gene has CDR1 LGHNA and CDR2 YSLEER. V was clipped by 2 bases and J by 7 bases, with 12 bases between them. This CDR3 is CASSQSGAREQYF. The CDR3 DNA sequence: TGCGCCAGCAGCCAATCAGGGGCGCGTGAGCAGTACTTC.

This clone was counted only a few times. The rearrangement uses TRBV19 and TRBJ1-1, with 9 bases fitting TRBD1. The V segment lost 6 bases and the J segment 1 base; nucleotides outside the gene matches: 0. This CDR3 spans 13 amino acids. In germline, CDR1 is LNHDA, CDR2 SQIVND (reference sequence). CDR3 amino acids: CASRGQGNTEAFF. The CDR3 DNA sequence: TGTGCCAGTAGGGGACAGGGGAACACTGAAGCTTTCTTT.

The V call is TRBV6-5, the J call TRBJ1-3; D gene unclear. This CDR3 is 11 amino acids long. V was cut by 2 bases and J by 10 bases, with 6 bases left in between. The V gene's germline CDR1 is MNHEY and CDR2 SVGAGI. The CDR3 DNA reads TGTGCCAGCAGTTACGAGAAGACCATATATTTT. Its protein is CASSYEKTIYF.

The rearrangement joins TRBV5-1 to TRBJ2-1; TRBD2 aligns across 9 bases. Germline-derived CDR1 and CDR2 are SGHRS and YFSETQ. V lost 4 bases and J lost 7; bases outside the gene matches: 6. This CDR3 contains 14 residues. DNA of the CDR3: TGCGCCAGCAGCCCCATAGCGGGAGAAAATGAGCAGTTCTTC. As protein: CASSPIAGENEQFF.

This sequence joins TRBV6-5 and TRBJ1-5; the D is unclear. V was clipped by 2 bases and J by 5 bases, with 7 bases between them. The CDR3 extends over 13 amino acids. Germline CDR1 is MNHEY and CDR2 is SVGAGI. The CDR3 sequence is CASSYRRDQPQHF. CDR3 DNA: TGTGCCAGCAGTTACCGGAGGGATCAGCCCCAGCATTTT.

This clone occurred a few times. The V gene is TRBV5-6, the J gene TRBJ2-7, with 9 bases matching TRBD1. Germline trimming cut 4 bases from V and 4 bases from J; bases unmatched to any gene: 9. The CDR3 has 15 residues. Germline CDR1 is SGHDT and CDR2 is YYEEEE. The CDR3 region has the DNA TGTGCCAGCAGCCCAGGGACAGGGTATCCTTACGAGCAGTACTTC. It encodes CASSPGTGYPYEQYF.

The chain combines TRBV5-1 with TRBJ1-4, with D possibly matching TRBD1 (6 bases). V was pared by 1 base and J by 8 bases, with 15 bases between. The CDR3 is 15 residues long. Germline values: CDR1 SGHRS, CDR2 YFSETQ. The CDR3 reads CASSLSPGQGEKLFF. CDR3 coding DNA: TGCGCCAGCAGCTTGAGCCCGGGACAAGGCGAAAAACTGTTTTTT.

The V call is TRBV7-2, the J call TRBJ1-3; unclear D gene. The germline V and J ends were trimmed by 0 bases and 0 bases, with 9 bases remaining between them. In germline, CDR1 is SGHTA, CDR2 FQGNSA. The CDR3 consists of 16 residues. CDR3 loop: CASSLAAGSSGNTIYF. In DNA form, the CDR3 reads TGTGCCAGCAGCTTAGCGGCGGGAAGCTCTGGAAACACCATATATTTT.

The chain carries TRBV2 and TRBJ1-3, with D unresolved. This CDR3 spans 13 amino acids. Germline lookup yields CDR1 SNHLY and CDR2 FYNNEI. Trimming shortened V by 6 bases and J by 4 bases, and 10 bases separated the two germline ends. This CDR3 reads CASRQDYGNTIYF. DNA for the CDR3: TGTGCCAGCAGGCAGGATTACGGAAACACCATATATTTT.

The chain links TRBV29-1 to TRBJ2-7; D possibly corresponds to TRBD1 (5 bases). Trimming stripped 5 bases from V and 0 bases from J, with 8 bases between. Germline CDR1 is SQVTM and CDR2 is ANQGSEA. The CDR3 runs 12 residues. The CDR3 DNA sequence: TGCAGCGTTCAGACAGTCTCCTACGAGCAGTACTTC. Its translation: CSVQTVSYEQYF.

The V and J genes are TRBV6-6 and TRBJ2-4, with 11 nucleotides matching TRBD2. This CDR3 contains 16 residues. V was clipped by 7 bases and J by 1 base; unmatched bases: 6. Germline V lookup: CDR1 MNHNY, CDR2 SVGAGI (reference sequence). The CDR3: CASTLAGGAAKNIQYF. The CDR3, as DNA: TGTGCCAGCACTTTAGCGGGAGGGGCGGCCAAAAACATTCAGTACTTC.

The V call is TRBV12-3 or TRBV12-4, the J call TRBJ1-4; a weak D match, TRBD1 (5 bases). Trimming left V 1 base short and J 8 bases short, with 5 bases between. This CDR3 contains 12 residues. This CDR3 reads CASSLGTEKLFF. Written as DNA, the CDR3 is TGTGCCAGCAGTTTAGGGACAGAAAAACTGTTTTTT.

The chain couples TRBV7-2 to TRBJ2-7; TRBD2 matches at 8 bases. This CDR3 has 14 amino acids. From germline, CDR1 is SGHTA and CDR2 FQGNSA. J was trimmed by 3 bases and V by 9 bases; bases with no gene match: 10. The chain's CDR3 is CASHGGLADYEQYF. In DNA form, the CDR3 reads TGTGCCAGTCACGGTGGACTAGCAGACTACGAGCAGTACTTC.

The chain employs TRBV2 and TRBJ1-5; 7 nucleotides agree with TRBD1. From germline, CDR1 is SNHLY and CDR2 FYNNEI. The CDR3 is made up of 14 amino acids. J lost 5 bases, V lost 3 bases, and 4 bases had no gene match. The CDR3: CASSEAGGDQPQHF. DNA for the CDR3: TGTGCCAGCAGTGAGGCAGGGGGAGATCAGCCCCAGCATTTT.

V gene TRBV5-6 combines with J gene TRBJ1-2; 8 nucleotides align to TRBD1. This CDR3 spans 13 amino acids. Germline CDR1 is SGHDT and CDR2 is YYEEEE. Trimming removed 2 bases from V and 6 bases from J; junction bases left unmatched: 3. The CDR3 reads CASSLGQGDGYTF. CDR3 in DNA: TGTGCCAGCAGCTTAGGACAGGGAGATGGCTACACCTTC.